The 20 T cell receptor beta chains below all came from one sample that was sequenced in a study of T-cell memory formation after mild COVID-19. TCRdb itself ran the 5' RACE reads through MiXCR, one entry per CDR3 protein. The sample lists 500,000 to 550,000 distinct CDR3 sequences; over 20% were seen once. The sample was PBMCs or a T cell subset sorted from them (not recorded which). The receptors come from an adult woman who had mild COVID-19 (a few samples of this study predate the infection). Cell type and time point are not known.

This clonotype showed up just a few times. The V gene is TRBV5-5, the J gene TRBJ1-1, with unresolved D. The CDR3 runs to 14 residues. In germline, CDR1 is SGHKS, CDR2 YYEKEE (reference sequence). The germline V and J ends were trimmed by 5 bases and 0 bases, with 11 bases remaining between them. CDR3 protein: CASSPRALNTEAFF. CDR3 DNA sequence: TGTGCCAGCAGTCCCCGGGCCCTGAACACTGAAGCTTTCTTT.

The chain is built from TRBV6-6 and TRBJ2-3; tentative D call: TRBD1 (5 bases). The germline V gene has CDR1 MNHNY and CDR2 SVGAGI (reference sequence). The CDR3 runs to 14 residues. Trimming removed 10 bases from V and 6 bases from J, with 20 bases in between. The CDR3 sequence is CATFSGRALDTQYF. CDR3 coding DNA: TGTGCCACCTTCTCCGGCAGGGCGCTGGATACGCAGTATTTT.

CDR3 residues: CATSDTGVSGGGSRNEQFF. As DNA, the CDR3 is TGTGCCACCAGTGATACAGGGGTGAGCGGGGGGGGCTCCCGAAATGAGCAGTTCTTC. This chain links TRBV24-1 with TRBJ2-1, with 10 nucleotides matching TRBD2. Germline values: CDR1 KGHDR, CDR2 SFDVKD. The length of the CDR3 is 19 residues. After removal of 3 bases from V and 7 bases from J, the junction contained 17 bases not matched to a gene.

This clonotype has just a few counts. The chain recombines TRBV2 with TRBJ2-1; the match to TRBD1 covers 9 bases. The junction had 9 bases not matched to a gene; V was cut back by 7 bases and J by 8 bases. This CDR3 has 14 amino acids. In germline, CDR1 is SNHLY, CDR2 FYNNEI. CDR3 in DNA: TGTGCCAGCACCCACAGGGGGCCGGGGGATGAGCAGTTCTTC. This codes for CASTHRGPGDEQFF.

This clonotype has more than one count but fewer than ten. CDR3: CASSFSHGGASYEQYF. CDR3 bases: TGTGCCAGCAGTTTTTCCCACGGGGGGGCTTCCTACGAGCAGTACTTC. The chain has TRBV28 and TRBJ2-7, with 8 bases aligning to TRBD2. This CDR3 comprises 16 residues. Germline assignment: CDR1 MDHEN and CDR2 SYDVKM. Trimming at V came to 3 bases and at J to 1 base, leaving 8 bases not matched to a gene.

J is TRBJ2-7 and V is TRBV5-1; D is tentatively TRBD1 or TRBD2 (5 bases each). Germline V gene data show CDR1 as SGHRS and CDR2 as YFSETQ. The V end was cut by 4 bases, the J end by 1 base, with 12 bases between. CDR3 length equals 14 residues. Here the CDR3 reads CASSEGSGSYEQYF. CDR3 DNA: TGCGCCAGCAGCGAGGGGAGCGGATCCTACGAGCAGTACTTC.

This clonotype was seen at least ten times. The J gene is TRBJ1-3, the V gene TRBV30; D ambiguous. This CDR3 spans 14 amino acids. Germline CDR1 reads GTSNPN; CDR2 reads SVGIG (reference sequence). V shed 0 bases and J shed 1 base, with 7 bases lying between them. For the CDR3, the DNA is TGTGCCTGGAGTGTAAAGGGATCTGGAAACACCATATATTTT. Amino acids: CAWSVKGSGNTIYF.

V usage is TRBV29-1 and J usage is TRBJ2-5; TRBD2 aligns across 14 bases. V lost 4 bases to trimming and J lost 5 bases; unmatched junction nucleotides: 3. The CDR3 totals 14 residues. Germline-derived CDR1 and CDR2 are SQVTM and ANQGSEA. As DNA, the CDR3 is TGCAGCGTTGGTGGACTAGCGGGGGGTGAGACCCAGTACTTC. This translates into CSVGGLAGGETQYF.

This clonotype was seen more than once but under ten times. This chain uses TRBV20-1 with TRBJ2-7; 14 bases match TRBD2. Trimming at V came to 1 base and at J to 2 bases, leaving 4 bases not matched to a gene. CDR3 length: 16 amino acids. CDR1 and CDR2 from the germline V gene are DFQATT and SNEGSKA (reference sequence). In DNA, the CDR3 is TGCAGTGCTAGAGGGGGGACTAGCGGGGGCCCCTACGAGCAGTACTTC. Encoded protein: CSARGGTSGGPYEQYF.

The genes are TRBV12-3 or TRBV12-4 and TRBJ1-1; D unclear. This CDR3 has 11 amino acids. With 8 bases removed from V and 7 bases from J, the gap between germline ends came to 11 bases. The CDR3 reads CASHTTFEAFF. Written as DNA, the CDR3 is TGTGCCAGCCATACGACGTTTGAAGCTTTCTTT.

The chain has TRBV27 and TRBJ2-1; 8 positions agree with TRBD1. V shed 6 bases and J 6 bases; nucleotides not matched to a gene: 7. CDR1 and CDR2 from the germline V gene are MNHEY and SMNVEV (reference sequence). The length of the CDR3 is 14 residues. The CDR3 sequence is CASSPTTGVNEQFF. The CDR3 nucleotides read TGTGCCAGCAGCCCCACGACAGGGGTCAATGAGCAGTTCTTC.

This clonotype was picked up a small number of times. The chain links TRBV7-9 to TRBJ1-4, with D unresolved. CDR1 is SEHNR and CDR2 is FQNEAQ in the germline V gene (reference sequence). V gave up 5 bases and J gave up 6 bases, with 19 bases separating them. The CDR3 totals 16 residues. The CDR3 region is CASSTGPGGPDEKLFF. As DNA, the CDR3 is TGTGCCAGCAGCACGGGTCCCGGAGGTCCTGATGAAAAACTGTTTTTT.

The chain combines TRBV5-6 with TRBJ2-3, with 11 bases identical to TRBD2. There are 16 residues in the CDR3. Trimming removed 4 bases from V and 7 bases from J; junction bases left unmatched: 11. Germline V CDR1 and CDR2: SGHDT, YYEEEE. This chain's CDR3 is CASSARTLAGVNTQYF. The CDR3 DNA reads as TGTGCCAGCAGCGCCCGGACACTAGCGGGAGTAAATACGCAGTATTTT. Filled out from reference TRBV5-6 and TRBJ2-3, the complete variable domain reads DAGVTQSPTHLIKTRGQQVTLRCSPKSGHDTVSWYQQALGQGPQFIFQYYEEEERQRGNFPDRFSGHQFPNYSSELNVNALLLGDSALYLCASSARTLAGVNTQYFGPGTRLTVL.

This clonotype turned up a few times. This rearrangement joins TRBV7-9 to TRBJ2-1; TRBD1 or TRBD2 may be the D gene (5 bases each). The germline gives CDR1 SEHNR, CDR2 FQNEAQ (reference sequence). Deletions cut 6 bases from V and 4 bases from J, with 25 bases between. This CDR3 is built from 18 residues. The chain's CDR3 is CASSPGLAQGLLYNEQFF. The CDR3 DNA is TGTGCCAGCAGTCCCGGCCTAGCCCAGGGCTTGTTATACAATGAGCAGTTCTTC.

The sample holds a few counts of this clonotype. The genes are TRBV30 and TRBJ2-7; 7 bases align to TRBD1. The CDR3 totals 13 residues. Germline trimming cut 5 bases from V and 2 bases from J; bases unmatched to any gene: 6. Germline lookup yields CDR1 GTSNPN and CDR2 SVGIG (reference sequence). CDR3 sequence reads: CAWAPGQTYEQYF. CDR3 coding DNA: TGTGCCTGGGCTCCGGGACAGACCTACGAGCAGTACTTC.

In this sample, this clonotype turned up a few times. The J gene is TRBJ2-1, the V gene TRBV29-1, with TRBD2 matching over 13 bases. The CDR3 loop spans 15 amino acids. V trimming: 6 bases; J trimming: 4 bases; junction bases outside the gene matches: 6. Germline lookup yields CDR1 SQVTM and CDR2 ANQGSEA. CDR3: CSVAGTSGTYNEQFF. In nucleotides, the CDR3 is TGCAGCGTAGCCGGGACTAGCGGGACTTACAATGAGCAGTTCTTC.

This chain joins TRBV9 and TRBJ2-3; TRBD1 is a possible D gene (5 bases). Germline assignment: CDR1 SGDLS and CDR2 YYNGEE. The CDR3 covers 16 residues. V was trimmed by 2 bases and J by 6 bases, leaving 19 bases between them. The CDR3 DNA is TGTGCCAGCAGCGTCCCCGCCGGCCAGGGTGGTGATACGCAGTATTTT. This sequence encodes CASSVPAGQGGDTQYF.

In this sample, this clonotype turned up a few times. The CDR3 sequence is CSVEAPSGANVLTF. CDR3 DNA sequence: TGCAGCGTTGAGGCACCCTCTGGGGCCAACGTCCTGACTTTC. This chain joins TRBV29-1 and TRBJ2-6, with D hard to call. This CDR3 comprises 14 residues. The germline CDR1 and CDR2 sequences are SQVTM and ANQGSEA. Trimming stripped 3 bases from V and 0 bases from J, with 6 bases between.

This sequence joins TRBV4-2 and TRBJ1-1; D not resolved. CDR1 is LGHNA and CDR2 is YNFKEQ in the germline V gene. This CDR3 spans 11 amino acids. The germline V and J ends were trimmed by 1 base and 7 bases, with 4 bases remaining between them. The CDR3 DNA sequence: TGTGCCAGCAGCCAAGCGGTTGAAGCTTTCTTT. This codes for CASSQAVEAFF.

This clonotype was detected a few times. This chain connects TRBV12-3 or TRBV12-4 to TRBJ2-5; D ambiguous. The CDR3 is 12 amino acids. V lost 3 bases and J 5 bases, leaving 7 bases between the germline ends. CDR3: CASSLHSETQYF. CDR3 DNA sequence: TGTGCCAGCAGTTTGCACAGCGAGACCCAGTACTTC.